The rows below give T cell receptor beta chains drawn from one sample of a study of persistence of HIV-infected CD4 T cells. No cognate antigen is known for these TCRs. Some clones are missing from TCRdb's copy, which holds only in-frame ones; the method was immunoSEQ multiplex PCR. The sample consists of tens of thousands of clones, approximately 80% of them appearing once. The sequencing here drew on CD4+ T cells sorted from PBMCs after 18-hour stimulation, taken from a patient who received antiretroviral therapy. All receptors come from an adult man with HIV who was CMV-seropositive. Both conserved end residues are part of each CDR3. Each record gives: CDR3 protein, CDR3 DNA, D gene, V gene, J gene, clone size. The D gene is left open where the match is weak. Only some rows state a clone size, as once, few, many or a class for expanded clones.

CDR3: CSGAAGFDEQYF
DNA: TGCAGCGGGGCGGCAGGGTTCGACGAGCAGTACTTC
D: -
V: TRBV29-1
J: TRBJ2-7
size: few

CDR3: CASSLGPGGFQPQHF
DNA: TGTGCCAGTAGTTTAGGGCCGGGGGGATTTCAGCCCCAGCATTTT
D: -
V: TRBV19
J: TRBJ1-5
size: -

CDR3: CASSPDRGIYGYTF
DNA: TGTGCCAGCAGCCCTGACAGGGGAATTTATGGCTACACCTTC
D: TRBD1
V: TRBV7-9
J: TRBJ1-2
size: -

CDR3: CASSYSSRGGETQYF
DNA: TGTGCCAGCAGTTACTCGAGTAGGGGAGGCGAGACCCAGTACTTC
D: -
V: TRBV6-5
J: TRBJ2-5
size: -

CDR3: CASSLTGTGSYEQYF
DNA: TGTGCCAGTAGCCTTACCGGGACAGGGTCTTACGAGCAGTACTTC
D: TRBD1
V: TRBV19
J: TRBJ2-7
size: -

CDR3: CASSLDIFGLENTEAFF
DNA: TGTGCCAGCAGCTTAGATATTTTCGGACTGGAGAACACTGAAGCTTTCTTT
D: -
V: TRBV11-3
J: TRBJ1-1
size: -

CDR3: CASSLKGQGLQAEAFF
DNA: TGCGCCAGCAGCTTGAAGGGACAGGGTCTTCAAGCTGAAGCTTTCTTT
D: TRBD1
V: TRBV5-1
J: TRBJ1-1
size: -

CDR3: CASSLVGAGTGELFF
DNA: TGCGCCAGCAGCTTGGTGGGGGCTGGGACCGGGGAGCTGTTTTTT
D: -
V: TRBV5-1
J: TRBJ2-2
size: -

CDR3: CASSPSDRRNTEAFF
DNA: TGTGCCAGTAGTCCCTCAGACAGGCGGAACACTGAAGCTTTCTTT
D: -
V: TRBV19
J: TRBJ1-1
size: -

CDR3: CASSVGGTLQNTEAFF
DNA: TGTGCCAGCAGCGTAGGGGGGACACTACAAAACACTGAAGCTTTCTTT
D: -
V: TRBV9
J: TRBJ1-1
size: -

CDR3: CASTWGGTSGYEQYF
DNA: TGTGCCAGCACCTGGGGGGGGACTAGCGGCTACGAGCAGTACTTC
D: TRBD2
V: TRBV2
J: TRBJ2-7
size: -

CDR3: CASSTSTSGANVLTF
DNA: TGTGCCAGCTCCACAAGCACCTCTGGGGCCAACGTCCTGACTTTC
D: -
V: TRBV18
J: TRBJ2-6
size: -

CDR3: CASSIFLARISGNTIYF
DNA: TGTGCCAGTAGTATCTTTCTGGCGAGGATCTCTGGAAACACCATATATTTT
D: -
V: TRBV19
J: TRBJ1-3
size: -

CDR3: CASSRDRTDTDTQYF
DNA: TGTGCCAGCAGCCGCGACAGGACGGACACAGATACGCAGTATTTT
D: -
V: TRBV7-2
J: TRBJ2-3
size: -

CDR3: CASSFRGLAASTDTQYF
DNA: TGTGCCAGCAGCTTTCGTGGCCTAGCGGCGAGCACAGATACGCAGTATTTT
D: TRBD2
V: TRBV11-2
J: TRBJ2-3
size: -

CDR3: CASTSRVGEQYF
DNA: TGTGCCAGCACCTCCCGTGTAGGCGAGCAGTACTTC
D: -
V: TRBV27
J: TRBJ2-7
size: -

CDR3: CASSIQYGTSYEQYF
DNA: TGTGCCAGTAGTATACAATACGGGACCTCCTACGAGCAGTACTTC
D: -
V: TRBV19
J: TRBJ2-7
size: -

CDR3: CASSSTGSGANVLTF
DNA: TGTGCCAGCAGCTCTACAGGGTCCGGGGCCAACGTCCTGACTTTC
D: -
V: TRBV7-9
J: TRBJ2-6
size: -

CDR3: CASSPTRPSTNEKLFF
DNA: TGTGCCAGCTCACCAACCCGACCTTCAACTAATGAAAAACTGTTTTTT
D: -
V: TRBV18
J: TRBJ1-4
size: -

CDR3: CASSRTGGRQPQHF
DNA: TGTGCCAGCAGTCGGACAGGGGGCAGGCAGCCCCAGCATTTT
D: TRBD1
V: TRBV2
J: TRBJ1-5
size: -

CDR3: CASSAISLNQPQHF
DNA: TGTGCCAGCAGTGCCATCTCCCTCAATCAGCCCCAGCATTTT
D: -
V: TRBV2
J: TRBJ1-5
size: -

CDR3: CASSVVPDNSYEQYF
DNA: TGTGCCAGCAGCGTAGTCCCGGACAACTCCTACGAGCAGTACTTC
D: -
V: TRBV9
J: TRBJ2-7
size: -

CDR3: CASSRSAGPYNEQFF
DNA: TGCGCCAGCAGCCGATCCGCTGGCCCCTACAATGAGCAGTTCTTC
D: -
V: TRBV4-3
J: TRBJ2-1
size: -

CDR3: CASSQAGVSQPQHF
DNA: TGTGCCAGCAGCCAAGCTGGAGTTAGTCAGCCCCAGCATTTT
D: -
V: TRBV4-2
J: TRBJ1-5
size: -